The 3 T cell receptor beta chains below all came from one sample that was sequenced in a study of Graves' ophthalmopathy and Graves' hyperthyroidism. The study amplified TCR beta CDR3 regions using RNA transcripts. First-round RT-PCR used HTBI primers; second-round multiplex PCR followed. TCRdb re-called the multiplex PCR reads through MiXCR, storing one row per CDR3 protein. The sample contains about 620,000 distinct CDR3 sequences, about a fifth of which appear only once. Sequencing was done on a sample of peripheral blood. Receptors originate from a woman younger than 30 with stable Graves' hyperthyroidism. Some clones in this sample may be carry-over from other donors' samples.

V usage is TRBV14 and J usage is TRBJ1-2, with D hard to call. The CDR3 totals 14 residues. The V gene's germline CDR1 is SGHDN and CDR2 FVKESK. Trimming removed 1 base from V and 3 bases from J, with 9 bases in between. The CDR3 nucleotides read TGTGCCAGCAGCCAAGCCGGGAGCTACTATGGCTACACCTTC. It codes for CASSQAGSYYGYTF.

V gene TRBV24-1 combines with J gene TRBJ1-5; D is perhaps TRBD1 (6 bases). The germline gives CDR1 KGHDR, CDR2 SFDVKD. V lost 5 bases, J lost 0 bases, and 10 bases lay in between. The CDR3 consists of 15 residues. Written as DNA, the CDR3 is TGTGCCACCAGTGGGGGGGCGCGTAGCAATCAGCCCCAGCATTTT. This translates into CATSGGARSNQPQHF.

This clonotype was recorded many times. This rearrangement joins TRBV27 to TRBJ1-5, with D unresolved. The length of the CDR3 is 14 residues. CDR1 MNHEY and CDR2 SMNVEV come from the germline V gene (reference sequence). V dropped 5 bases and J dropped 7 bases, with 15 bases sitting between them. CDR3 coding DNA: TGTGCCAGCAGTGACACTTCGGAGGGCCAGCCCCAGCATTTT. Encoded protein: CASSDTSEGQPQHF.